This T cell receptor beta chain came from a study of T cells in Graves' hyperthyroidism and ophthalmopathy. Ten or more counts support this clonotype. This CDR3 region has 13 residues. V was trimmed by 5 bases and J by 5 bases, leaving 7 bases between them. TCR beta CDR3 sequences were amplified from RNA transcripts. A set of HTBI primers served as the primers for a first-round RT-PCR of the TCR CDR3. In TCRdb, the multiplex PCR reads were re-called with MiXCR into one record per CDR3 protein. The sample lists a few hundred thousand distinct CDR3 sequences, around 18% occurring once. The source of this sequence is a man between 40 and 49 years old with Graves' hyperthyroidism. The sequencing input was blood. The V call is TRBV12-3 or TRBV12-4, the J call TRBJ1-6; no definite D call. The CDR3 protein is CASSPRHNSPLHF. CDR3 DNA sequence: TGTGCCAGCAGTCCCCGTCATAATTCACCCCTCCACTTT.